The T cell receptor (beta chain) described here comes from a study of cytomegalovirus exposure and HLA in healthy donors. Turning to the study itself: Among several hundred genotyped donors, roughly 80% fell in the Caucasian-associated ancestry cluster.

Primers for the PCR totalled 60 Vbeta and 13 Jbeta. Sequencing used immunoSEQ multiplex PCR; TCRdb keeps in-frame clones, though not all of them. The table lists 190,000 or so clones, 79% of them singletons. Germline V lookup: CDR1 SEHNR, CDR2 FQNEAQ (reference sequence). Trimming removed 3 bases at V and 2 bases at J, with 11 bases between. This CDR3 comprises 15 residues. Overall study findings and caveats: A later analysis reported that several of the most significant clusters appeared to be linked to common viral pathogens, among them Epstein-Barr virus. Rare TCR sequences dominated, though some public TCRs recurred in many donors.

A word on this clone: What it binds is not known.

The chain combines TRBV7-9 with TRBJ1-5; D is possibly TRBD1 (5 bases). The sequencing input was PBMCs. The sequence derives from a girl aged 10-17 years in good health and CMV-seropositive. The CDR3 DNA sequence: TGTGCCAGCAGCTTGGGGGGGGGACGCAATCAGCCCCAGCATTTT. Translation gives CASSLGGGRNQPQHF.